The rows below give T cell receptor beta chains drawn from one sample of a study of shared clonotypes between healthy human individuals. Here immunoSEQ multiplex PCR was the method, and the copy in TCRdb shows in-frame clones only, minus some. The table records about 700,000 clones, about 90% of them present only once. The sequenced sample was naive CD8+ T cells sorted from blood. The receptors derive from a man aged 25 to 40 in good health. Each CDR3 is given without its conserved first and last residue. Each record gives: V gene, CDR3 length, clone size, CDR3 protein. Clone size is not always given. Where it is, it says once, few, many or a class for expanded clones.

TRBV6-5	13	NA	ASSDGTSVGYEQY
TRBV29-1	11	NA	SVDWAGGETQY
TRBV29-1	10	NA	SGLSGANVLT
TRBV28	9	NA	ASSLPGRQF
TRBV4-3	10	NA	ASSPSGDEQF
TRBV2	14	NA	ASRTWGLRSYNEQF
TRBV9	13	NA	AGSPRNLPTDTQY
TRBV18	14	NA	ASSPPLAGGIYEQY
TRBV29-1	12	NA	SVAGLAEDNEQF
TRBV27	14	NA	ASSFVAGNSYNEQF
TRBV13	10	NA	ASSFLTDTQY
TRBV7-9	16	NA	ASSPSIIGQSSYNEQF
TRBV27	12	NA	ASSSGTGRHEQF
TRBV4-3	13	NA	ASSQDLTSVYEQY
TRBV4-1	13	once	ASSQRQGRVSEAF
TRBV7-9	17	NA	ASSSSRDRVPFPTYEQY
TRBV7-9	14	NA	ASSFKDRELTYGYT
TRBV29-1	10	NA	SVEGAVRGYT
TRBV29-1	11	few	SVVDRLYYGYT
TRBV7-9	13	NA	ASSTGTSGYNEQF
TRBV27	13	NA	ASSSGLSGANVLT
TRBV5-1	14	NA	ASSWGLGAPYNEQF
TRBV7-9	13	NA	ASSLPDRGAYEQY
TRBV7-9	12	NA	ASSPWTDTYEQY
TRBV7-2	12	NA	AREGPTGTGELF
TRBV11-2	11	NA	ASSLGDSYEQY
TRBV25-1	12	NA	ASSKLADSYEQY
TRBV14	11	once	ASSQVQGSEQY
TRBV27	11	many	ASSPRHRSGYT
TRBV4-3	12	NA	ASSQVDSKETQY
TRBV7-2	14	NA	ASSHSSGQRMDTQY
TRBV11-2	13	few	ASSLGQSSGNTIY
TRBV5-1	11	NA	ASSLAENTEAF
TRBV9	13	NA	ASSPPPGQAGTQY
TRBV9	9	NA	ARNRDQPQH
TRBV2	12	NA	ASSTGFSGNTIY
TRBV4-1	12	once	ASSQGGVSYEQY
TRBV7-2	13	NA	ASSPDVGSNQPQH
TRBV27	12	once	ASSRTGQLYEQY
TRBV29-1	11	NA	SVDQKTYNEQF
TRBV14	11	once	ASSQRTEETQY
TRBV11-2	14	NA	ASSRIAGDRYNEQF
TRBV11-2	13	NA	ASSLGKRTYNEQF
TRBV10-3	12	NA	AISPTYDRVEQY
TRBV28	11	NA	ASSFSRTAEQF
TRBV9	13	NA	ASSVAGSSTDTQY
TRBV4-1	14	NA	ASSQWAGDHTGELF
TRBV7-8	11	NA	ASSGVDYNEQF
TRBV9	11	few	ASSPIGPRGNT
TRBV7-5	10	once	ARSLAGLEQF
TRBV10-2	12	NA	ASKPGTGNQPQH
TRBV2	12	once	ASSEASGFTEAF
TRBV10-3	15	NA	AISETRDGVINEKLF
TRBV2	14	NA	ASSERGRAEDQPQH
TRBV13	15	NA	ASSTQRGTSIFNEQF
TRBV19	12	few	ASSIHGAYNEQF
TRBV4-3	15	NA	ASSQDLGGDHNQPQH
TRBV7-2	14	NA	ASSPEVGFITDTQY
TRBV7-9	13	NA	ASSLAQGAGTEAF